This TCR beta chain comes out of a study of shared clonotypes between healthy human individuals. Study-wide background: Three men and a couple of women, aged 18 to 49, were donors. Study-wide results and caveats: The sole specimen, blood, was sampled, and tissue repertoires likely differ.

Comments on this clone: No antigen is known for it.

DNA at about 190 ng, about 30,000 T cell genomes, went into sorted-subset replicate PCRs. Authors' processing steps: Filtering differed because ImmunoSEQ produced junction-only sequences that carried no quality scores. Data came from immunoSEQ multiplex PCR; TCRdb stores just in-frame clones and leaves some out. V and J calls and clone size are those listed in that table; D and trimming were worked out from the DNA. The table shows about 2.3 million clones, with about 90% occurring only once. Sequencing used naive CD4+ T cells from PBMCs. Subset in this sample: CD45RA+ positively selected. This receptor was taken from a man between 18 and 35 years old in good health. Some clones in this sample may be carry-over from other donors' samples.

As DNA, the CDR3 is TGTGCCAGCAGGACTCCGGACAGGGACGAAAAACTGTTTTTT. Translating it yields CASRTPDRDEKLFF. The chain employs TRBV6-6 and TRBJ1-4, with 8 bases matching TRBD1. Germline V lookup: CDR1 MNHNY, CDR2 SVGAGI (reference sequence). The CDR3 consists of 14 residues. The V segment lost 6 bases and the J segment 8 bases; nucleotides outside the gene matches: 8.